The 29 T cell receptor beta chains reported below all come from one sample, sequenced in a study of tumor-infiltrating lymphocytes in primary liver carcinoma. Co-extracting RNA and DNA was done with roughly 17-32 mg of unsorted bulk tissue as input. A primer in the constant region served to generate TCR beta cDNA from 500 ng of total RNA. Slightly modified ARM-PCR served as the procedure for the TCR beta libraries. These libraries came from three rounds of nested multiplex PCR. The opening two PCR rounds, ten to eleven cycles each, paired TRBV1-TRBV30 forward primers with a C-beta reverse primer. TCRdb re-analysed the multiplex PCR reads in MiXCR, keeping a single row per CDR3 protein. This sample has around 80,000 distinct CDR3 sequences, with roughly 72% found just once. The sample consisted of liver tumor tissue from sampling region 1. Indicated subset: tumor region T1, superior pole. All receptors come from a man between 40 and 49 years old with primary liver carcinoma and hepatitis B virus infection.

This clonotype was counted ten times or more. The chain links TRBV28 to TRBJ1-6; possibly TRBD1 for D (6 bases). Germline V gene data show CDR1 as MDHEN and CDR2 as SYDVKM. The CDR3 totals 14 residues. Trimming took 3 bases from V and 14 from J, leaving 17 bases between them. This CDR3 reads CASSFADRPGSLHF. CDR3 DNA sequence: TGTGCCAGCAGTTTCGCCGACAGGCCGGGATCCCTCCACTTT.

As concerns this clonotype: It may be a read error: a sequence one base away is much more abundant. The chain uses TRBV7-9 and TRBJ2-7; 10 nucleotides line up with TRBD1. CDR3 size: 20 residues. Germline loops: CDR1 SEHNR, CDR2 FQNEAQ (reference sequence). Trimming cost V 2 bases and J 0 bases; bases outside gene matches: 16. CDR3 residues: CASSLTSPGTGVRGSYEQYF. The CDR3 DNA is TGTGCCAGCAGCTTAACCAGTCCCGGGACAGGGGTTCGAGGCTCCTACGAGCAGTACTTC.

About this clonotype itself: The junction departs from germline at one end; a sequencing error may be responsible. The V and J genes are TRBV7-8 and TRBJ2-2; either TRBD1 or TRBD2 may supply D (5 bases each). This CDR3 comprises 12 residues. Germline lookup yields CDR1 SGHVS and CDR2 FQNEAQ. The CDR3 reads CASSFRVGELLF. The CDR3 DNA reads TGTGCCAGCAGCTTCAGAGTGGGGGAGCTGCTTTTT.

The DNA for the CDR3 is TGTACCTGCAGCTGGGACCCGAACACTGAAGCTTTCTTT. Translating it yields CTCSWDPNTEAFF. The chain has TRBV6-2 or TRBV6-3 and TRBJ1-1; D possibly corresponds to TRBD1 (5 bases). This CDR3 has 13 amino acids. Germline V gene lookup returns CDR1 MNHEY and CDR2 SVGEGT.

Points on this clonotype: The CDR3 does not close with the conserved phenylalanine or tryptophan, likely indicating a read error. This sequence joins TRBV5-4 and TRBJ1-6; D is perhaps TRBD1 (5 bases). The CDR3 is 15 amino acids. Per germline, CDR1 SGHNT and CDR2 YYREEE (reference sequence). Trimming took off 1 base at V and 10 bases at J, with 15 bases between the two ends. CDR3 DNA: TGTGCCAGCAGCTTGCAGGCATTGGGGGAATCACCCCTCCACCTT. Protein: CASSLQALGESPLHL.

In the case of this clonotype: A much bigger clone sits one base away, suggesting this may be a read error. The rearrangement links TRBV30 to TRBJ1-1; D might be TRBD1 (6 bases). This CDR3 comprises 16 residues. Germline V gives CDR1 GTSNPN, CDR2 SVGIG (reference sequence). The V end lost 4 bases, the J end lost 5 bases, and 23 bases lay between the germline ends. In DNA, the CDR3 is TGTGCCTGGAAAGGGAACTCGACGAAGGGGGGAACTGAAGCTTTCTTT. Translation: CAWKGNSTKGGTEAFF. Supplemented by reference TRBV30 and TRBJ1-1, the full variable domain reads SQTIHQWPATLVQPVGSPLSLECTVEGTSNPNLYWYRQAAGRGLQLLFYSVGIGQISSEVPQNLSASRPQDRQFILSSKKLLLSDSGFYLCAWKGNSTKGGTEAFFGQGTRLTVV.

A remark on this clonotype: Mismatch with germline at one junction end may stem from a read error. The chain recombines TRBV11-2 with TRBJ2-2; D not certain. From germline, CDR1 is SGHAT and CDR2 FQNNGV. The CDR3 totals 13 residues. CDR3 sequence (DNA): TGTGGCAGCAGCTCCCTACCCACAGGGGAGCTGTTTTTT. Its protein is CGSSSLPTGELFF. Looking up the rest from reference TRBV11-2 and TRBJ2-2 gives the full variable domain: EAGVAQSPRYKIIEKRQSVAFWCNPISGHATLYWYQQILGQGPKLLIQFQNNGVVDDSQLPKDRFSAERLKGVDSTLKIQPAKLEDSAVYLCGSSSLPTGELFFGEGSRLTVL.

The rearrangement uses TRBV29-1 and TRBJ2-1; 8 positions agree with TRBD1. Germline CDR1 and CDR2: SQVTM and ANQGSEA. V dropped 6 bases and J dropped 7; count of bases not matched to a gene: 8. The CDR3 consists of 13 residues. CDR3 DNA: TGCAGCGTCGATGGACAGGGTAGAAATGAGCAGTTCTTC. Its translation is CSVDGQGRNEQFF.

This clonotype has at least ten counts. The chain couples TRBV4-1 to TRBJ2-5; D gene unclear. The CDR3 runs to 15 residues. In germline, CDR1 is MGHRA, CDR2 YSYEKL. Trimming cost V 7 bases and J 5 bases, with 20 bases left between them. The CDR3 spells CASTPGPAGKETQYF. CDR3 nucleotide sequence: TGCGCCAGCACTCCAGGACCCGCCGGCAAGGAGACCCAGTACTTC.

This clonotype appeared many times. This chain uses TRBV5-1 with TRBJ1-1, with D unclear. The length of the CDR3 is 12 residues. The ends were cut back, 5 bases at V and 0 bases at J, with 5 bases in the middle. Germline V gene sequence: CDR1 SGHRS, CDR2 YFSETQ. The CDR3 here is CASRLVNTEAFF. The CDR3 nucleotides read TGCGCCAGCAGGTTAGTGAACACTGAAGCTTTCTTT.

The CDR3 reads CASSLYPSSGANVLTF. CDR3 DNA sequence: TGTGCCAGCAGTTTATATCCCAGCTCTGGGGCCAACGTCCTGACTTTC. The chain has TRBV28 and TRBJ2-6, with D uncertain. The CDR3 runs to 16 residues. Germline V lookup: CDR1 MDHEN, CDR2 SYDVKM. V lost 1 base and J 0 bases, leaving 7 bases between the germline ends. Supplemented by reference TRBV28 and TRBJ2-6, the full variable domain reads DVKVTQSSRYLVKRTGEKVFLECVQDMDHENMFWYRQDPGLGLRLIYFSYDVKMKEKGDIPEGYSVSREKKERFSLILESASTNQTSMYLCASSLYPSSGANVLTFGAGSRLTVL.

In regard to this clonotype: Mismatch with germline at one junction end may stem from a read error. This chain connects TRBV7-9 to TRBJ2-1; TRBD2 matches at 9 bases. The CDR3 runs to 13 residues. CDR1 is SEHNR and CDR2 is FQNEAQ in the germline V gene (reference sequence). The CDR3 spells CASSLGLSGSMLF. The CDR3 DNA reads TGTGCCAGCAGCTTAGGTCTTAGCGGGAGCATGCTCTTC.

Turning to this clonotype: Germline is not matched at one junction end, which may reflect a read error. The chain combines TRBV6-5 with TRBJ2-2; D is possibly TRBD1 or TRBD2 (6 bases each). The germline V gene has CDR1 MNHEY and CDR2 SVGAGI. CDR3 size: 14 residues. CDR3 DNA: TGTGCCAGCGGTTACTCTCGGGACACCGGGAGGCTGTTTTTT. Translation: CASGYSRDTGRLFF.

As for this clonotype: The junction departs from germline at one end; a sequencing error may be responsible. The gene calls are TRBV6-1 and TRBJ1-4; D possibly corresponds to TRBD1 (5 bases). Per the germline V gene, CDR1 is MNHNS and CDR2 is SASEGT. This CDR3 region has 13 residues. CDR3 sequence reads: CTNRKREREKPFF. CDR3 in DNA: TGTACCAACAGGAAGCGGGAGAGGGAAAAACCGTTTTTT.

Concerning this clonotype itself: With a much larger clone just one base away, this may be a read error. This sequence joins TRBV5-8 and TRBJ2-7, with TRBD2 matching 9 bases. CDR3 size: 15 residues. Germline assignment: CDR1 SGHTS and CDR2 YDEGEE. CDR3 protein: CVSSISGTSSYEQYF. The CDR3, as DNA: TGTGTCAGCAGCATATCCGGGACTAGCAGTTACGAGCAGTACTTC.

V and J are TRBV30 and TRBJ2-1; 7 positions agree with TRBD2. There are 14 residues in the CDR3. V lost 4 bases, J lost 2 bases, and 5 bases stayed unmatched. Germline values: CDR1 GTSNPN, CDR2 SVGIG (reference sequence). CDR3 nucleotides: TGTGCCTGGACGCGGGAGTATCCCTACAATGAGCAGTTCTTC. Translation gives CAWTREYPYNEQFF.

For this clonotype: Since a much larger clone is just one base distant, this may be a read error. The chain combines TRBV20-1 with TRBJ2-1; D ambiguous. The CDR3 runs to 11 residues. The ends were cut back, 6 bases at V and 12 bases at J, with 15 bases in the middle. Per the germline V gene, CDR1 is DFQATT and CDR2 is SNEGSKA (reference sequence). This CDR3 reads CSAESSLVQFF. CDR3 DNA sequence: TGCAGTGCGGAATCTAGTCTCGTGCAGTTCTTC.

A note on this clonotype: The junction departs from germline at one end; a sequencing error may be responsible. The genes are TRBV11-2 and TRBJ2-7; D may be TRBD1 or TRBD2 (7 bases each). Germline loops: CDR1 SGHAT, CDR2 FQNNGV. The CDR3 has 15 amino acids. The CDR3 DNA reads as TGTGCCAGCACCCGGACTAGAGGGGGCTCCTACGAGCAGTGCTTC. Amino acids: CASTRTRGGSYEQCF.

This clonotype appeared a few times. This sequence may be a read error, since a much larger clone differs from it by one base. The genes are TRBV7-9 and TRBJ2-1, with 8 bases identical to TRBD2. V lost 7 bases and J lost 7; bases outside the gene matches: 12. Germline values: CDR1 SEHNR, CDR2 FQNEAQ (reference sequence). The CDR3 is 15 residues long. CDR3 nucleotides: TGTGCCAGCAACCTCCCGGGTAGCGGGGCAAATGAGCAGTTCTTC. As protein: CASNLPGSGANEQFF.

This clonotype was counted once. One junction end disagrees with the germline gene, perhaps due to a read error. The V gene is TRBV14, the J gene TRBJ2-3; TRBD2 matches 10 bases. CDR1 and CDR2 (germline): SGHDN, FVKESK. This CDR3 is 16 amino acids long. CDR3 nucleotide sequence: TGTGCCATCAGCCAAGATCTAGCGGGAGACGGGGATACGCAGTATTTT. Translating gives CAISQDLAGDGDTQYF.

This clonotype was seen at least ten times. For the CDR3, the DNA is TGTGCCAGCAGCTTTTGGGACAGTTACACCGGGGAGCTGTTTTTT. Amino acid sequence: CASSFWDSYTGELFF. The chain employs TRBV7-8 and TRBJ2-2; 7 positions agree with TRBD1. CDR1 and CDR2 (germline): SGHVS, FQNEAQ. This CDR3 is 15 amino acids long. V shed 3 bases and J 3 bases; nucleotides not matched to a gene: 4.

A note on this clonotype: The germline gene is not matched at one end of the junction; a read error may be the cause. The chain uses TRBV29-1 and TRBJ1-1; 8 bases are a match to TRBD1. The CDR3 is 11 residues long. CDR1 and CDR2 from the germline V gene are SQVTM and ANQGSEA. This CDR3 reads CSAEPGTGAFF. DNA of the CDR3: TGCAGCGCTGAACCCGGGACAGGAGCTTTCTTT.

This clonotype was detected many times. The chain carries TRBV4-1 and TRBJ2-1; D ambiguous. With 0 bases removed from V and 0 bases from J, the gap between germline ends came to 15 bases. In germline, CDR1 is MGHRA, CDR2 YSYEKL. The CDR3 consists of 18 residues. The chain's CDR3 is CASSQEPIGGDSYNEQFF. CDR3 coding DNA: TGCGCCAGCAGCCAAGAACCGATAGGCGGTGACTCCTACAATGAGCAGTTCTTC.

V usage is TRBV14 and J usage is TRBJ1-4; TRBD1 is a possible D gene (6 bases). The CDR3 loop spans 16 amino acids. Trimming left V 3 bases short and J 4 bases short, with 15 bases between. Germline V gene lookup returns CDR1 SGHDN and CDR2 FVKESK. The CDR3 reads CASSQEPGHLNEKLFF. CDR3 sequence (DNA): TGTGCCAGCAGCCAGGAACCGGGACACCTTAATGAAAAACTGTTTTTT.

The chain links TRBV30 to TRBJ2-2, with TRBD2 as a possible D gene (6 bases). CDR1 and CDR2 (germline): GTSNPN, SVGIG (reference sequence). The CDR3 has 14 residues. V gave up 6 bases and J gave up 6 bases, with 17 bases separating them. The CDR3 protein is CACLGLSNAGELFF. The CDR3 DNA sequence: TGTGCCTGCCTGGGACTCAGCAACGCCGGGGAGCTGTTTTTT.

Notes on this clonotype: A read error may account for a junction end that differs from germline. The chain joins TRBV29-1 to TRBJ2-7, with 8 bases matching TRBD2. This CDR3 is built from 13 residues. CDR1 is SQVTM, CDR2 ANQGSEA, per germline. The CDR3 DNA follows: TGCAGCGTGGACCGGGAGGGTGCCTACGAACAGCACTTC. This sequence encodes CSVDREGAYEQHF.

Details on this clonotype: Since a much larger clone is just one base distant, this may be a read error. The chain is built from TRBV24-1 and TRBJ2-3, with D possibly matching TRBD2 (5 bases). The germline V and J ends were trimmed by 5 bases and 5 bases, with 16 bases remaining between them. The CDR3 totals 15 residues. Per germline, CDR1 KGHDR and CDR2 SFDVKD. CDR3 nucleotide sequence: TGTGCCACCAGTGTCCCAGCGGAGAACGGAGATACGCAGTATTTT. Protein sequence: CATSVPAENGDTQYF.

V usage is TRBV29-1 and J usage is TRBJ2-7; D remains ambiguous. CDR3 length: 11 amino acids. Germline loops: CDR1 SQVTM, CDR2 ANQGSEA. The CDR3 loop reads CSDHLRYEQYF. CDR3 in DNA: TGCAGTGATCACCTTCGCTACGAGCAGTACTTC.

Notes on this clonotype: A much larger clone sits a single nucleotide away, making a read error possible. This rearrangement joins TRBV12-3 or TRBV12-4 to TRBJ1-5; maybe TRBD1 (6 bases). The CDR3 consists of 17 residues. CDR3 nucleotides: TGTGCCAGCAATTTAACCTCTCGGGGGCACGGTCCTCAGCCCCAGCATTTT. Residues: CASNLTSRGHGPQPQHF.